Listed here are 16 T cell receptor beta chains from one sample, sequenced in a study of shared clonotypes between healthy human individuals. Sequenced by immunoSEQ multiplex PCR; TCRdb stores in-frame clones only, minus some. The sample records 600,000 to 750,000 clones, 55% to 75% being singletons. Source material: memory CD4+ T cells sorted from blood. Subset of the sample: CD45RA-negative fraction. The receptors here all came from a woman in her 30s in good health.

Only a few counts were recorded for this clone. CDR3 sequence (DNA): TGTGCCAGCAGCTCTAGCGGCCGATTGTATCAGCCCCAGCATTTT. Translating gives CASSSSGRLYQPQHF. The rearrangement links TRBV7-2 to TRBJ1-5; unclear D gene. V lost 4 bases to trimming and J lost 5 bases, with 15 bases between them. CDR3 size: 15 residues. CDR1 is SGHTA, CDR2 FQGNSA, per germline.

This rearrangement joins TRBV7-9 to TRBJ1-3; 7 bases are a match to TRBD1. Germline lookup yields CDR1 SEHNR and CDR2 FQNEAQ (reference sequence). The CDR3 has 14 amino acids. V dropped 1 base and J dropped 7; count of bases not matched to a gene: 4. The CDR3 DNA sequence: TGTGCCAGCAGCTTAGAAGGGACAGACAACACCATATATTTT. Its translation: CASSLEGTDNTIYF.

The chain uses TRBV6-5 and TRBJ2-5; perhaps TRBD1 as D (5 bases). Germline V lookup: CDR1 MNHEY, CDR2 SVGAGI. V was clipped by 8 bases and J by 12 bases, with 22 bases between them. The CDR3 extends over 13 amino acids. CDR3 protein: CASVEGQTQAEYF. The DNA for the CDR3 is TGTGCCAGCGTGGAAGGACAAACCCAGGCCGAGTACTTC.

This chain joins TRBV7-6 and TRBJ2-7, with 10 bases lining up with TRBD1. CDR3 length: 15 residues. After removal of 3 bases from V and 2 bases from J, the junction contained 4 bases not matched to a gene. Germline V lookup: CDR1 SGHVS, CDR2 FNYEAQ. The CDR3 coding sequence is TGTGCCAGCAGCTTTGGACAGGGGGGGGCCTACGAGCAGTACTTC. Encoded protein: CASSFGQGGAYEQYF.

The chain employs TRBV28 and TRBJ1-2, with D perhaps TRBD1 (6 bases). V lost 4 bases and J lost 5, with 14 bases in between. The CDR3 runs 14 residues. CDR1 and CDR2 (germline): MDHEN, SYDVKM. The CDR3 loop reads CASSSEQGVYGYTF. For the CDR3, the DNA is TGTGCCAGCAGTTCAGAACAGGGTGTTTATGGCTACACCTTC.

As for this clone: Within the sample, other DNA sequences also encode this same CDR3. CDR3 amino acids: CASSLDREETQYF. Here the CDR3 DNA reads TGTGCCAGCAGCTTGGACAGGGAAGAGACCCAGTACTTC. The V gene is TRBV5-4, the J gene TRBJ2-5; possible D gene TRBD1, 6 bases. Trimming removed 0 bases at V and 3 bases at J, with 6 bases between. CDR1 is SGHNT and CDR2 is YYREEE in the germline V gene (reference sequence). The CDR3 is 13 amino acids.

The J gene is TRBJ1-2, the V gene TRBV20-1; D gene ambiguous. V lost 5 bases and J lost 2, with 6 bases in between. Germline V gene sequence: CDR1 DFQATT, CDR2 SNEGSKA (reference sequence). This CDR3 is 11 amino acids long. Here the CDR3 reads CSAQDNYGYTF. The CDR3 nucleotides read TGCAGTGCTCAGGACAACTATGGCTACACCTTC.

Notes on this clone: The sample holds other DNA sequences that translate to the same CDR3. The chain employs TRBV5-4 and TRBJ1-1; a possible D gene is TRBD1 (5 bases). The germline V gene has CDR1 SGHNT and CDR2 YYREEE (reference sequence). This CDR3 is built from 13 residues. V lost 4 bases to trimming and J lost 1 base, with 8 bases between them. CDR3 amino acids: CASSIQGNTEAFF. In DNA form, the CDR3 reads TGTGCCAGCAGCATTCAGGGGAACACTGAAGCTTTCTTT.

This rearrangement joins TRBV11-1 to TRBJ2-7; the D gene is possibly TRBD2 (6 bases). The CDR3 has 14 residues. The germline V gene has CDR1 SGHAT and CDR2 FQDESV (reference sequence). V shed 3 bases and J shed 4 bases, with 13 bases lying between them. The CDR3 is CASSFGGNGYEQYF. DNA of the CDR3: TGTGCCAGCAGCTTCGGAGGGAACGGATACGAGCAGTACTTC.

The chain is built from TRBV29-1 and TRBJ2-1; D gene unclear. CDR3 length: 13 residues. The V gene lost 7 bases and the J gene lost 7 bases, with 17 bases spanning the gap. The germline CDR1 and CDR2 sequences are SQVTM and ANQGSEA. CDR3 DNA sequence: TGCAGCGCTAAGATTTTGGGTTGGAATGAGCAGTTCTTC. This translates into CSAKILGWNEQFF.

This clone was observed a handful of times. The CDR3 region is CASSSGLLGGSSYEQYF. CDR3 DNA: TGCGCCAGCAGCTCGGGGCTACTCGGGGGAAGCTCCTACGAGCAGTACTTC. The chain uses TRBV5-1 and TRBJ2-7, with D possibly being TRBD2 (6 bases). In germline, CDR1 is SGHRS, CDR2 YFSETQ. The CDR3 contains 17 residues. V dropped 3 bases and J dropped 0 bases, with 19 bases sitting between them.

With regard to this clone: Other DNA sequences in this sample translate to the same CDR3. The V and J genes are TRBV10-3 and TRBJ2-7, with unresolved D. The CDR3 is made up of 11 amino acids. Germline assignment: CDR1 ENHRY and CDR2 SYGVKD. V lost 4 bases and J 3 bases, leaving 4 bases between the germline ends. The CDR3 region is CAISGGYEQYF. CDR3 DNA: TGTGCCATCAGTGGCGGCTACGAGCAGTACTTC.

V usage is TRBV7-2 and J usage is TRBJ1-1; a weak D match, TRBD1 (5 bases). Germline CDR1 is SGHTA and CDR2 is FQGNSA. The CDR3 is made up of 14 amino acids. The V and J ends lost 5 bases and 6 bases respectively, with 16 bases between them. The CDR3 here is CASSLNGGYAEAFF. The CDR3 nucleotides are TGTGCCAGCAGCCTAAACGGGGGGTACGCTGAAGCTTTCTTT.

The chain has TRBV28 and TRBJ1-5; tentatively, D is TRBD1 (5 bases). Looked up from germline, CDR1 is MDHEN and CDR2 is SYDVKM. The CDR3 is made up of 14 amino acids. V gave up 3 bases and J gave up 6 bases, with 12 bases separating them. CDR3 in DNA: TGTGCCAGCAGTTTTTCGGGAGGGACTCAGCCCCAGCATTTT. Its translation is CASSFSGGTQPQHF.

This clone was seen a single time. This chain links TRBV28 with TRBJ1-3; TRBD1 agrees at 8 bases. There are 15 residues in the CDR3. V dropped 6 bases and J dropped 2; count of bases not matched to a gene: 6. Germline CDR1 and CDR2: MDHEN and SYDVKM. Here the CDR3 reads CASSPTGVTGNTIYF. In nucleotides, the CDR3 is TGTGCCAGCAGCCCGACAGGGGTAACTGGAAACACCATATATTTT.

This rearrangement joins TRBV23-1 to TRBJ1-1; D remains unclear. TRBV23-1 is marked as an open reading frame, function uncertain. The CDR3 sequence is 11 residues long. V lost 5 bases to trimming and J lost 0 bases, with 1 base between them. This CDR3 is CASSLNTEAFF. CDR3 DNA sequence: TGCGCCAGCAGTTTGAACACTGAAGCTTTCTTT.